The 4 T cell receptor beta chains below all came from one sample that was sequenced in a study of shared clonotypes between healthy human individuals. Method: immunoSEQ multiplex PCR; TCRdb's copy keeps in-frame clones and lacks some. The profile shows approximately 530,000 clones, more than 95% of them singletons. The material sequenced was naive CD4+ T cells sorted from blood. As to subset: CD45RA+ positively selected. Source of these receptors: a woman aged 25 to 39 in good health.

The CDR3, as DNA: TGTGCCAGCAGTGTGGAGGGTAACTCTGGAAACACCATATATTTT. This sequence encodes CASSVEGNSGNTIYF. The chain couples TRBV2 to TRBJ1-3; D is unresolved. The V and J ends lost 4 bases and 0 bases respectively, with 10 bases between them. This CDR3 region has 15 residues. Germline V gene data show CDR1 as SNHLY and CDR2 as FYNNEI.

This chain connects TRBV27 to TRBJ2-7; 11 bases map to TRBD2. The CDR3 loop spans 15 amino acids. The V gene's germline CDR1 is MNHEY and CDR2 SMNVEV (reference sequence). Trimming took 3 bases from V and 3 from J; bases not matched to a gene: 4. CDR3 residues: CASSLVTSGDYEQYF. In DNA form, the CDR3 reads TGTGCCAGCAGTTTGGTGACTAGCGGGGACTACGAGCAGTACTTC.

V gene TRBV5-1 combines with J gene TRBJ2-4; TRBD1 or TRBD2 may be the D gene (6 bases each). This CDR3 region has 19 residues. With 5 bases removed from V and 0 bases from J, the gap between germline ends came to 24 bases. The V gene's germline CDR1 is SGHRS and CDR2 YFSETQ. The CDR3 is CASSSVWGAPQVAKNIQYF. The CDR3 DNA is TGCGCCAGCAGTTCTGTATGGGGGGCCCCTCAGGTAGCCAAAAACATTCAGTACTTC.

The chain has TRBV4-1 and TRBJ2-2, with D tentatively TRBD1 or TRBD2 (5 bases each). V lost 4 bases and J lost 7, with 22 bases in between. CDR1 and CDR2 (germline): MGHRA, YSYEKL. The CDR3 is 17 residues long. The CDR3 region is CASSRSGTSASNGELFF. In nucleotides, the CDR3 is TGCGCCAGCAGCCGCTCCGGGACGTCGGCGAGTAACGGGGAGCTGTTTTTT.